These 30 T cell receptor beta chains were sequenced from one sample in a study of PD-1 blockade in classical Hodgkin lymphoma. Patients all relapsed after autologous stem cell transplantation, and there was variation in brentuximab vedotin exposure. Using magnetic negative selection, the CD4+ T cells were separated out of thawed PBMCs. Some clones are missing from TCRdb's copy, which holds only in-frame ones; the method was immunoSEQ multiplex PCR. Of roughly 7,500 clones in the sample, 80% were seen once. The source was CD4+ T cells from blood, collected at baseline. These receptors were collected from a human donor with classical Hodgkin lymphoma.

The chain carries TRBV5-1 and TRBJ2-3, with D perhaps assigned TRBD1 or TRBD2 (6 bases each). Germline CDR1 is SGHRS and CDR2 is YFSETQ. This CDR3 contains 16 residues. Trimming removed 0 bases from V and 2 bases from J, with 13 bases in between. In nucleotides, the CDR3 is TGCGCCAGCAGCTTGGTCGGGGGCGGCAACACAGATACGCAGTATTTT. Translation: CASSLVGGGNTDTQYF.

For the CDR3, the DNA is TGTGCCAGCAGTTTACAAGGCGGCGGGATGGAAAGATACGAGCAGTACTTC. Translation gives CASSLQGGGMERYEQYF. The V and J genes are TRBV28 and TRBJ2-7, with a possible D match to TRBD2 (6 bases). V was pared by 2 bases and J by 4 bases, with 21 bases between. Per the germline V gene, CDR1 is MDHEN and CDR2 is SYDVKM. The CDR3 totals 17 residues.

CDR3 bases: TGTGCCAGCTTCCAAGCGGGAGGAGAAGATACGCAGTATTTT. It translates to CASFQAGGEDTQYF. The V gene is TRBV5-6, the J gene TRBJ2-3, with 9 bases that match TRBD2. V lost 7 bases and J lost 5; bases outside the gene matches: 8. From germline, CDR1 is SGHDT and CDR2 YYEEEE. The CDR3 is 14 residues long.

V and J are TRBV27 and TRBJ2-3; D call uncertain. The CDR3 runs 13 residues. V shed 4 bases and J shed 7 bases, with 12 bases lying between them. Germline V gene data show CDR1 as MNHEY and CDR2 as SMNVEV (reference sequence). CDR3 region: CASSSPWWHTQYF. The CDR3 region has the DNA TGTGCCAGCAGTTCTCCATGGTGGCATACGCAGTATTTT.

V usage is TRBV10-3 and J usage is TRBJ2-2; 7 bases are shared with TRBD2. The CDR3 loop spans 14 amino acids. The germline gives CDR1 ENHRY, CDR2 SYGVKD. Germline trimming cut 0 bases from V and 9 bases from J; bases unmatched to any gene: 4. CDR3 protein: CAISESLGGWELFF. CDR3 in DNA: TGTGCCATCAGTGAGTCGCTGGGAGGGTGGGAGCTGTTTTTT.

The chain has TRBV21-1 and TRBJ2-5; the listed D gene, TRBD1, was not tested against the DNA. TRBV21-1 is a documented pseudogene. This CDR3 comprises 13 residues. The CDR3 DNA is TGTGCCAGCCTGGACAGTGCCACGGAGACCCAGTACTTC. It is translated as CASLDSATETQYF.

This chain uses TRBV4-1 with TRBJ2-5, with 9 bases identical to TRBD1. The J call may be in error: the DNA end matches TRBJ2-7 better. Germline lookup yields CDR1 MGHRA and CDR2 YSYEKL. The CDR3 sequence is 18 residues long. The CDR3 is CASSQPPVLGQGSYEQYF. CDR3 sequence (DNA): TGCGCCAGCAGCCAACCCCCGGTTTTGGGACAGGGCTCCTACGAGCAGTACTTC.

The chain recombines TRBV18 with TRBJ2-7; 13 bases agree with TRBD2. This CDR3 comprises 16 residues. Germline CDR1 and CDR2: KGHSH and LQKENI. V dropped 3 bases and J dropped 5; count of bases not matched to a gene: 7. The DNA of the CDR3 is TGTGCCAGCTCACCCGGACTAGCGGGAGTTAGGAACGAGCAGTACTTC. Residues: CASSPGLAGVRNEQYF.

V and J are TRBV6-1 and TRBJ2-1; D remains ambiguous. V lost 6 bases to trimming and J lost 4 bases, with 4 bases between them. Germline loops: CDR1 MNHNS, CDR2 SASEGT. CDR3 length: 11 residues. The CDR3 nucleotides are TGTGCCAGCAGCATTTACAATGAGCAGTTCTTC. This codes for CASSIYNEQFF.

This chain links TRBV10-3 with TRBJ2-6, with TRBD1 identical over 7 bases. V shed 0 bases, J shed 2 bases, and the junction held 1 base outside the gene matches. The CDR3 runs 16 residues. In germline, CDR1 is ENHRY, CDR2 SYGVKD. CDR3 loop: CAISESTGTGANVLTF. CDR3 DNA: TGTGCCATCAGTGAGTCGACAGGGACTGGGGCCAACGTCCTGACTTTC.

Points on this clone: The junction departs from germline at one end; a sequencing error may be responsible. V and J are TRBV29-1 and TRBJ2-5; 10 bases are a match to TRBD1. CDR1 and CDR2 from the germline V gene are SQVTM and ANQGSEA. The CDR3 has 15 amino acids. The CDR3 sequence is CSIEFGQGGRETQYF. The CDR3 DNA is TGCAGCATTGAATTCGGACAGGGGGGACGAGAGACCCAGTACTTC.

The chain joins TRBV18 to TRBJ2-5; D may be TRBD1 (5 bases). Near its end, the DNA agrees better with TRBJ2-7, so the J call may be wrong. The CDR3 loop spans 14 amino acids. Germline values: CDR1 KGHSH, CDR2 LQKENI. The CDR3 DNA reads TGTGCCAGCTCACCTACCCAGGGAACCTACGAGCAGTACTTC. It is translated as CASSPTQGTYEQYF.

This clone was found once. This sequence joins TRBV6-5 and TRBJ1-6, with TRBD1 identical over 10 bases. With 0 bases clipped from V and 9 bases from J, the junction kept 2 bases outside the gene matches. The CDR3 contains 15 residues. Germline CDR1 and CDR2: MNHEY and SVGAGI. This chain's CDR3 is CASSYSRTGGSPLHF. CDR3 nucleotides: TGTGCCAGCAGTTACTCTAGGACAGGGGGTTCACCCCTCCACTTT.

This clone was seen more than once but under ten times. The V and J genes are TRBV30 and TRBJ2-7, with 10 nucleotides matching TRBD1. Germline V gives CDR1 GTSNPN, CDR2 SVGIG (reference sequence). V shed 5 bases and J 2 bases; nucleotides not matched to a gene: 15. The CDR3 is made up of 17 amino acids. CDR3 bases: TGTGCCTGGGACAGGGGGCGCGTAAGCGGGAGAGCCTACGAGCAGTACTTC. This sequence encodes CAWDRGRVSGRAYEQYF. Drawing the rest from reference TRBV30 and TRBJ2-7, the complete variable domain is SQTIHQWPATLVQPVGSPLSLECTVEGTSNPNLYWYRQAAGRGLQLLFYSVGIGQISSEVPQNLSASRPQDRQFILSSKKLLLSDSGFYLCAWDRGRVSGRAYEQYFGPGTRLTVT.

The CDR3 here is CASRTGQAFF. In DNA form, the CDR3 reads TGTGCCAGCAGGACAGGGCAAGCTTTCTTT. J is TRBJ1-1 and V is TRBV2; TRBD1 aligns across 7 bases. This CDR3 is 10 amino acids long. Losses at the gene ends were 6 bases for V and 9 bases for J; bases not matched to a gene: 1. Germline CDR1 reads SNHLY; CDR2 reads FYNNEI.

The gene calls are TRBV5-1 and TRBJ2-1; 8 nucleotides align to TRBD1. CDR1 and CDR2 (germline): SGHRS, YFSETQ. The CDR3 is 15 amino acids. V shed 3 bases, J shed 1 base, and the junction held 3 bases outside the gene matches. The CDR3 bases are TGCGCCAGCAGCTCGCAGGGGGCATCCTACAATGAGCAGTTCTTC. As protein: CASSSQGASYNEQFF.

The chain combines TRBV7-9 with TRBJ2-2; possibly TRBD1 for D (6 bases). Between the trimmed V and J ends, which lost 3 bases and 0 bases, there was a span of 8 bases. The CDR3 totals 15 residues. Per the germline V gene, CDR1 is SEHNR and CDR2 is FQNEAQ (reference sequence). The CDR3 DNA follows: TGTGCCAGCAGCTTTAACAGGGCGAACACCGGGGAGCTGTTTTTT. Protein product: CASSFNRANTGELFF.

The chain recombines TRBV5-4 with TRBJ1-2, with a weak D call TRBD1 (5 bases). There are 11 residues in the CDR3. Germline CDR1 is SGHNT and CDR2 is YYREEE (reference sequence). The germline V and J ends were trimmed by 1 base and 11 bases, with 9 bases remaining between them. The CDR3 DNA follows: TGTGCCAGCAGCTTGTCGGACATATACACCTTC. Translating it yields CASSLSDIYTF.

The rearrangement uses TRBV15 and TRBJ2-2; perhaps TRBD1 as D (5 bases). Germline loops: CDR1 LNHNV, CDR2 YYDKDF (reference sequence). V shed 0 bases and J shed 0 bases, with 14 bases lying between them. CDR3 length: 18 residues. In DNA form, the CDR3 reads TGTGCCACCAGCAGAGAAAGTTTAGGGGCAACGAACACCGGGGAGCTGTTTTTT. Its protein is CATSRESLGATNTGELFF.

The V and J genes are TRBV15 and TRBJ1-2, with TRBD1 matching over 9 bases. The trim removed 5 bases at V and 0 bases at J, leaving 7 bases unmatched. Germline V gene sequence: CDR1 LNHNV, CDR2 YYDKDF (reference sequence). The CDR3 runs to 16 residues. The CDR3 protein is CATSSGDRVANYGYTF. Here the CDR3 DNA reads TGTGCCACCAGCTCTGGGGACAGGGTGGCTAACTATGGCTACACCTTC. Full variable domain (remainder filled in from reference TRBV15 and TRBJ1-2): DAMVIQNPRYQVTQFGKPVTLSCSQTLNHNVMYWYQQKSSQAPKLLFHYYDKDFNNEADTPDNFQSRRPNTSFCFLDIRSPGLGDTAMYLCATSSGDRVANYGYTFGSGTRLTVV.

V and J are TRBV10-3 and TRBJ2-5; 8 positions agree with TRBD2. The tail of the sequence fits TRBJ2-7 better, so the J call may be wrong. The V gene's germline CDR1 is ENHRY and CDR2 SYGVKD. The CDR3 extends over 14 amino acids. The CDR3 DNA reads as TGTGCCATCAGTGAAATCGGGGGGGCCTACGAGCAGTACTTC. Protein sequence: CAISEIGGAYEQYF.

The chain links TRBV19 to TRBJ2-7; 14 bases are shared with TRBD2. CDR3 length: 15 amino acids. Germline CDR1 is LNHDA and CDR2 is SQIVND (reference sequence). V lost 4 bases to trimming and J lost 5 bases; unmatched junction nucleotides: 4. The CDR3 reads CASSTGTSGSNEQYF. The CDR3, as DNA: TGTGCCAGTAGTACCGGGACTAGCGGGAGTAACGAGCAGTACTTC.

The V gene is TRBV27, the J gene TRBJ2-2; TRBD2 agrees at 9 bases. This CDR3 has 17 amino acids. The J segment lost 7 bases and the V segment lost 2 bases, leaving 11 bases of the junction unmatched. Germline V CDR1 and CDR2: MNHEY, SMNVEV (reference sequence). The CDR3: CASSLAASGEQVGELFF. CDR3 sequence (DNA): TGTGCCAGCAGTTTAGCAGCTAGCGGGGAGCAGGTCGGGGAGCTGTTTTTT.

The genes are TRBV27 and TRBJ2-2, with 9 bases identical to TRBD2. In germline, CDR1 is MNHEY, CDR2 SMNVEV (reference sequence). The CDR3 extends over 16 amino acids. J gave up 2 bases and V 2 bases, and 3 bases lay outside the gene matches. This CDR3 reads CASSLTGTSNTGELFF. CDR3 coding DNA: TGTGCCAGCAGTTTAACCGGGACTAGCAACACCGGGGAGCTGTTTTTT.

This chain uses TRBV2 with TRBJ2-7, with 11 positions matching TRBD2. Germline V gene data show CDR1 as SNHLY and CDR2 as FYNNEI. The CDR3 runs 15 residues. The V segment lost 6 bases and the J segment 4 bases; nucleotides outside the gene matches: 8. CDR3 loop: CASRGGTSGTYEQYF. CDR3 DNA: TGTGCCAGCAGAGGCGGGACTAGCGGTACGTACGAGCAGTACTTC.

This clone was seen only a few times. This chain links TRBV18 with TRBJ1-3; unclear D gene. Germline assignment: CDR1 KGHSH and CDR2 LQKENI. CDR3 length equals 12 residues. V shed 3 bases and J shed 4 bases, with 4 bases lying between them. CDR3: CASSPDGNTIYF. The CDR3 nucleotides read TGTGCCAGCTCACCGGACGGAAACACCATATATTTT. Together with reference TRBV18 and TRBJ1-3, the CDR3 gives the full variable domain: NAGVMQNPRHLVRRRGQEARLRCSPMKGHSHVYWYRQLPEEGLKFMVYLQKENIIDESGMPKERFSAEFPKEGPSILRIQQVVRGDSAAYFCASSPDGNTIYFGEGSWLTVV.

J is TRBJ2-7 and V is TRBV29-1, with 14 bases identical to TRBD2. The trim removed 7 bases at V and 4 bases at J, leaving 6 bases unmatched. Germline V gene lookup returns CDR1 SQVTM and CDR2 ANQGSEA. The CDR3 loop spans 14 amino acids. The CDR3 DNA reads as TGCAGCGGCGCACGGACTAGCGGGAGGTACGAGCAGTACTTC. Its translation: CSGARTSGRYEQYF.

This clone was found a few times. The chain couples TRBV6-1 to TRBJ1-1; D is unresolved. V was cut by 3 bases and J by 8 bases, with 7 bases left in between. CDR1 is MNHNS, CDR2 SASEGT, per germline. The length of the CDR3 is 11 residues. The CDR3 DNA reads as TGTGCCAGCAGTGAGACCTGGGAAGCTTTCTTT. Encoded protein: CASSETWEAFF.

J is TRBJ2-1 and V is TRBV6-6; 12 nucleotides agree with TRBD1. The CDR3 is 16 amino acids. With V trimmed by 5 bases and J by 7 bases, 9 bases remained unmatched. Germline V gene lookup returns CDR1 MNHNY and CDR2 SVGAGI (reference sequence). CDR3 in amino acids: CASSRQGQGARNEQFF. The CDR3 DNA sequence: TGTGCCAGCAGTCGACAGGGACAGGGGGCGCGGAATGAGCAGTTCTTC.

CDR3: CASSGANTEAFF. The CDR3 DNA is TGCGCCAGCAGCGGAGCGAACACTGAAGCTTTCTTT. This chain uses TRBV5-1 with TRBJ1-1; D is uncertain. Germline CDR1 SGHRS, CDR2 YFSETQ. There are 12 residues in the CDR3. Deletions cut 4 bases from V and 1 base from J, with 5 bases between.